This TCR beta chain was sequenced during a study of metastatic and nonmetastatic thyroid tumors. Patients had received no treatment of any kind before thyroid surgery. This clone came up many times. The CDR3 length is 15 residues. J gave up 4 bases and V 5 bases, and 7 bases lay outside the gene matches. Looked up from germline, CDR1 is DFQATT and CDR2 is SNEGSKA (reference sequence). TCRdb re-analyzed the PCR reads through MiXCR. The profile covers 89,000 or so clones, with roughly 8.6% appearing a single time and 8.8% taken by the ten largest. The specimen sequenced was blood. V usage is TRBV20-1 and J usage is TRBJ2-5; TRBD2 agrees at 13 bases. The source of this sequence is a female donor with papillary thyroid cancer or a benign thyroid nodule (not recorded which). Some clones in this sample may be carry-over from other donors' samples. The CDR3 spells CSAHLTSGGVETQYF. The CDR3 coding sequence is TGCAGTGCTCACCTTACTAGCGGGGGGGTAGAGACCCAGTACTTC.